This TCR beta chain appears in the sequencing data of a study of identical twins. TCRdb reprocessed the 5' RACE reads via MiXCR and lists one record per CDR3 protein. This table has 500,000 or so distinct CDR3 sequences, around 20% appearing once. CDR3 length: 15 residues. Deletions cut 0 bases from V and 0 bases from J, with 8 bases between. Germline lookup yields CDR1 LGHDT and CDR2 YNNKEL (reference sequence). This clonotype was seen just once. The data also belong to a second study, concerning T cells expressing NK-cell markers. That study adds: Seven donors tested HCMV-seropositive and one tested seronegative among the eight sequenced. In several donors, dominant clonotypes made up 28.3-60.1% of CD3+CD56-NKG2C+ cells.

The sequence was obtained from a woman aged 18-29 years in good health. The chain recombines TRBV3-1 with TRBJ1-1, with no clear D. Sequenced: CD4+ T cells sorted from blood. CDR3 in amino acids: CASSQDVGMNTEAFF. CDR3 in DNA: TGTGCCAGCAGCCAAGATGTAGGGATGAACACTGAAGCTTTCTTT.